The 28 T cell receptor beta chains below come from one sample, sequenced in a study of T-cell reconstitution after alpha-beta-depleted transplantation in children listed by TCRdb under 2016. The library was built by means of PCR. TCRdb names Illumina HiSeq 2500 as the instrument used. To normalize quantification of the TCRbeta repertoire, the TCR libraries were built with molecular barcoding that relied on unique molecular identifiers. TCRdb passed the public sequencing reads through fastp at Q25 and MiXCR, retaining productive beta sequences. Identical CDR3 protein sequences are pooled into one entry, listed with their most common genes and DNA. In this sample the table shows 600,000 to 700,000 distinct CDR3 sequences, roughly 17% of which occur a single time. The biggest ten clones account for 0.8% to 1.1% of the sample. The material sequenced was PBMCs from the stem cell graft donor, taken from the stem cell graft. All receptors come from a human donor who donated a stem cell graft to a child with acute myeloid leukemia.

This clonotype came up many times. The chain joins TRBV20-1 to TRBJ1-2, with a possible D match to TRBD1 (5 bases). The CDR3 length is 12 residues. V dropped 1 base and J dropped 6 bases, with 9 bases sitting between them. The germline V gene has CDR1 DFQATT and CDR2 SNEGSKA (reference sequence). The CDR3 bases are TGCAGTGCTAGAGGGGGCAGACATGGCTACACCTTC. It encodes CSARGGRHGYTF.

The chain has TRBV12-5 and TRBJ2-7, with D unresolved. The CDR3 sequence is 17 residues long. Germline loops: CDR1 LGHNT, CDR2 FRNRAP. Between the trimmed V and J ends, which lost 2 bases and 4 bases, there was a span of 21 bases. The CDR3, as DNA: TGTGCTAGTGGTTTGCCCCACTTAGGAACCTGCCGTTACGAGCAGTACTTC. This codes for CASGLPHLGTCRYEQYF.

This clonotype was picked up many times. This chain links TRBV29-1 with TRBJ2-1; D gene uncertain. The CDR3 contains 14 residues. The V gene's germline CDR1 is SQVTM and CDR2 ANQGSEA. V shed 7 bases and J shed 8 bases, with 21 bases lying between them. The CDR3 sequence is CSASLGVSVYEQFF. In DNA, the CDR3 is TGCAGCGCATCCCTGGGTGTTTCTGTCTATGAGCAGTTCTTC.

A few counts support this clonotype. The genes are TRBV20-1 and TRBJ2-7; 12 nucleotides line up with TRBD2. This CDR3 comprises 15 residues. Losses at the gene ends were 2 bases for V and 2 bases for J; bases not matched to a gene: 4. Germline-derived CDR1 and CDR2 are DFQATT and SNEGSKA (reference sequence). CDR3 in DNA: TGCAGTGCTAGACCGACTAGCGGGAGAACCTACGAGCAGTACTTC. This codes for CSARPTSGRTYEQYF.

This sequence joins TRBV5-6 and TRBJ1-1; perhaps TRBD1 as D (5 bases). There are 14 residues in the CDR3. The germline V gene has CDR1 SGHDT and CDR2 YYEEEE. V lost 4 bases to trimming and J lost 3 bases, with 13 bases between them. CDR3 bases: TGTGCCAGCAGCCCGGGCAGGGTGGACACTGAAGCTTTCTTT. The encoded protein is CASSPGRVDTEAFF. The variable domain in full, with the rest retrieved from reference TRBV5-6 and TRBJ1-1, is DAGVTQSPTHLIKTRGQQVTLRCSPKSGHDTVSWYQQALGQGPQFIFQYYEEEERQRGNFPDRFSGHQFPNYSSELNVNALLLGDSALYLCASSPGRVDTEAFFGQGTRLTVV.

This clonotype was seen ten or more times. The chain recombines TRBV7-2 with TRBJ2-2, with D maybe TRBD2 (5 bases). The CDR3 runs to 14 residues. The germline gives CDR1 SGHTA, CDR2 FQGNSA. Between the trimmed V and J ends, which lost 5 bases and 4 bases, there was a span of 11 bases. The CDR3 DNA is TGTGCCAGCAGCATGACTGGGAGCACCGGGGAGCTGTTTTTT. Encoded protein: CASSMTGSTGELFF.

This clonotype occurred many times. The chain carries TRBV20-1 and TRBJ1-1; D gene unclear. Germline V CDR1 and CDR2: DFQATT, SNEGSKA (reference sequence). Trimming left V 3 bases short and J 2 bases short, with 16 bases between. The CDR3 consists of 15 residues. In DNA form, the CDR3 reads TGCAGTGCTAGGGGTGGTAGGGTCGGTAACACTGAAGCTTTCTTT. Encoded protein: CSARGGRVGNTEAFF.

This clonotype was counted ten times or more. J is TRBJ2-7 and V is TRBV10-3; D is uncertain. Trimming removed 2 bases at V and 5 bases at J, with 7 bases between. This CDR3 contains 12 residues. Germline loops: CDR1 ENHRY, CDR2 SYGVKD. In nucleotides, the CDR3 is TGTGCCATCAGTGAGGAAGGGAACGAGCAGTACTTC. This encodes CAISEEGNEQYF.

This clonotype was observed a handful of times. V gene TRBV5-6 combines with J gene TRBJ2-7, with TRBD1 matching over 8 bases. V dropped 2 bases and J dropped 3; count of bases not matched to a gene: 10. The CDR3 sequence is 16 residues long. CDR1 and CDR2 from the germline V gene are SGHDT and YYEEEE. In DNA form, the CDR3 reads TGTGCCAGCAGCTTCAGGACAGGGAGGATAGGCTACGAGCAGTACTTC. It yields the protein CASSFRTGRIGYEQYF.

This clonotype was seen at least ten times. V and J are TRBV5-1 and TRBJ1-1; weak D call: TRBD1 (6 bases). CDR1 and CDR2 from the germline V gene are SGHRS and YFSETQ. The V and J ends lost 2 bases and 3 bases respectively, with 11 bases between them. The CDR3 extends over 14 amino acids. Written as DNA, the CDR3 is TGCGCCAGCAGCTTATCAGGGGATGACACTGAAGCTTTCTTT. Translated, it gives CASSLSGDDTEAFF.

This clonotype was detected many times. The chain carries TRBV29-1 and TRBJ2-5, with 14 bases lining up with TRBD2. The CDR3 consists of 13 residues. Germline values: CDR1 SQVTM, CDR2 ANQGSEA. J was trimmed by 5 bases and V by 6 bases; bases with no gene match: 2. CDR3 protein: CSVGLAGGETQYF. CDR3 DNA sequence: TGCAGCGTCGGACTAGCGGGGGGCGAGACCCAGTACTTC. Combining the CDR3 with reference TRBV29-1 and TRBJ2-5 gives the whole variable domain SAVISQKPSRDICQRGTSLTIQCQVDSQVTMMFWYRQQPGQSLTLIATANQGSEATYESGFVIDKFPISRPNLTFSTLTVSNMSPEDSSIYLCSVGLAGGETQYFGPGTRLLVL.

This clonotype was found many times. The chain employs TRBV5-6 and TRBJ1-6; D unclear. The germline V and J ends were trimmed by 5 bases and 7 bases, with 7 bases remaining between them. The CDR3 extends over 12 amino acids. Looked up from germline, CDR1 is SGHDT and CDR2 is YYEEEE. The CDR3 region is CASRDGNSPLHF. CDR3 coding DNA: TGTGCCAGCAGGGACGGAAATTCACCCCTCCACTTT.

This clonotype was seen at least ten times. The chain employs TRBV20-1 and TRBJ2-5, with TRBD2 identical over 14 bases. Germline loops: CDR1 DFQATT, CDR2 SNEGSKA (reference sequence). The length of the CDR3 is 14 residues. V trimming: 5 bases; J trimming: 4 bases; junction bases outside the gene matches: 3. Here the CDR3 DNA reads TGCAGTGCTTACGGGACTAGCGGGGGAGAGACCCAGTACTTC. This sequence encodes CSAYGTSGGETQYF.

This clonotype occurred many times. This chain uses TRBV12-3 or TRBV12-4 with TRBJ1-5; unclear D gene. The length of the CDR3 is 12 residues. V was shortened by 1 base and J by 10 bases, with 8 bases between the two germline ends. CDR3 residues: CASSLDVYPQHF. As DNA, the CDR3 is TGTGCCAGCAGTTTAGATGTCTATCCCCAGCATTTT.

This clonotype was found a few times. The rearrangement joins TRBV7-2 to TRBJ1-3; perhaps TRBD1 as D (5 bases). In germline, CDR1 is SGHTA, CDR2 FQGNSA. The CDR3 spans 13 residues. The ends were cut back, 6 bases at V and 5 bases at J, with 11 bases in the middle. This CDR3 is CASSRDRRNTIYF. The CDR3 DNA is TGTGCCAGCAGTCGGGACCGTCGAAACACCATATATTTT.

This clonotype has ten or more counts. The J gene is TRBJ2-5, the V gene TRBV5-5, with TRBD1 as a possible D gene (6 bases). CDR3 size: 15 residues. Trimming took off 0 bases at V and 5 bases at J, with 14 bases between the two ends. Germline CDR1 SGHKS, CDR2 YYEKEE (reference sequence). The CDR3 DNA reads TGTGCCAGCAGCTTGGGGCCAGGGGTAGGGGAGACCCAGTACTTC. Protein sequence: CASSLGPGVGETQYF.

This clonotype was picked up many times. This chain uses TRBV20-1 with TRBJ1-1; D call uncertain. The germline gives CDR1 DFQATT, CDR2 SNEGSKA (reference sequence). The CDR3 spans 13 residues. V was cut by 7 bases and J by 1 base, with 13 bases left in between. DNA of the CDR3: TGCAGTGGATCCGCTGAACGGAACACTGAAGCTTTCTTT. Its protein is CSGSAERNTEAFF.

The genes are TRBV7-9 and TRBJ2-7; TRBD1 aligns across 9 bases. The length of the CDR3 is 16 residues. The V and J ends lost 0 bases and 1 base, in that order; junction bases with no gene match: 4. In germline, CDR1 is SEHNR, CDR2 FQNEAQ (reference sequence). CDR3 sequence: CASSLAVGQGSYEQYF. Written as DNA, the CDR3 is TGTGCCAGCAGCTTAGCGGTCGGACAGGGGTCCTACGAGCAGTACTTC.

The chain combines TRBV12-3 or TRBV12-4 with TRBJ1-5; D may be TRBD1 (5 bases). CDR3 length equals 15 residues. The ends were cut back, 4 bases at V and 4 bases at J, with 14 bases in the middle. DNA of the CDR3: TGTGCCAGCAGTTCGGGCGGGGGTAGAAATCAGCCCCAGCATTTT. This codes for CASSSGGGRNQPQHF.

Only a few counts were recorded for this clonotype. The rearrangement links TRBV18 to TRBJ2-7; a possible D gene is TRBD1 (5 bases). The V gene lost 6 bases and the J gene lost 1 base, with 13 bases spanning the gap. Germline V gene lookup returns CDR1 KGHSH and CDR2 LQKENI. The CDR3 runs 14 residues. The CDR3 bases are TGTGCCAGCTCTGACCGAACAGGATCCTACGAGCAGTACTTC. Its translation: CASSDRTGSYEQYF.

The chain is built from TRBV6-4 and TRBJ1-2, with D perhaps matching TRBD1 (6 bases). The length of the CDR3 is 22 residues. The V and J ends lost 5 bases and 5 bases respectively, with 39 bases between them. The germline CDR1 and CDR2 sequences are MRHNA and SNTAGT. CDR3 residues: CASSPKSFRRNRVRIGTYGYTF. For the CDR3, the DNA is TGTGCCAGCAGTCCCAAATCCTTTCGGCGGAACAGGGTGCGGATCGGAACGTATGGCTACACCTTC.

This clonotype was observed a few times. This rearrangement joins TRBV25-1 to TRBJ1-5; D is ambiguous. Looked up from germline, CDR1 is MGHDK and CDR2 is SYGVNS. The CDR3 sequence is 17 residues long. The ends were cut back, 3 bases at V and 2 bases at J, with 17 bases in the middle. CDR3 in amino acids: CASSDKYWGEGNQPQHF. The CDR3 nucleotides read TGTGCCAGCAGTGATAAGTACTGGGGTGAGGGCAATCAGCCCCAGCATTTT.

In its sample, this clonotype was seen a few times. The chain combines TRBV20-1 with TRBJ2-1; 10 nucleotides line up with TRBD2. CDR1 DFQATT and CDR2 SNEGSKA come from the germline V gene (reference sequence). The CDR3 contains 16 residues. V lost 3 bases to trimming and J lost 8 bases; unmatched junction nucleotides: 13. The chain's CDR3 is CSASALSGGANDEQFF. For the CDR3, the DNA is TGCAGTGCTAGTGCCCTAAGCGGGGGGGCTAACGATGAGCAGTTCTTC.

This clonotype was counted only a few times. The chain couples TRBV6-6 to TRBJ1-1; the D is unclear. CDR1 is MNHNY and CDR2 is SVGAGI in the germline V gene (reference sequence). CDR3 length: 12 amino acids. Trimming took off 4 bases at V and 0 bases at J, with 3 bases between the two ends. CDR3 bases: TGTGCCAGCAGTTGGGTGAACACTGAAGCTTTCTTT. This gives the protein CASSWVNTEAFF.

This clonotype was seen ten or more times. V gene TRBV29-1 combines with J gene TRBJ1-2; no clear D gene. The CDR3 has 14 amino acids. Trimming removed 0 bases from V and 4 bases from J, with 12 bases in between. Germline-derived CDR1 and CDR2 are SQVTM and ANQGSEA. CDR3 bases: TGCAGCGTTGAAGATGCAAGATTTGGCTATGGCTACACCTTC. Translated, it gives CSVEDARFGYGYTF.

A few counts support this clonotype. V usage is TRBV20-1 and J usage is TRBJ1-2, with D perhaps matching TRBD1 (5 bases). The CDR3 consists of 13 residues. V was pared by 3 bases and J by 4 bases, with 12 bases between. In germline, CDR1 is DFQATT, CDR2 SNEGSKA (reference sequence). In nucleotides, the CDR3 is TGCAGTGCTAGGGACAAGACATTCTATGGCTACACCTTC. Translating gives CSARDKTFYGYTF.

The sample holds a few counts of this clonotype. This chain joins TRBV5-1 and TRBJ1-4, with 9 bases matching TRBD1. V was pared by 0 bases and J by 5 bases, with 5 bases of the junction left unmatched. Germline V gene lookup returns CDR1 SGHRS and CDR2 YFSETQ. This CDR3 is 16 amino acids long. This CDR3 is CASSLDRGRPNEKLFF. DNA for the CDR3: TGCGCCAGCAGCTTGGACAGGGGGCGACCGAATGAAAAACTGTTTTTT.

The rearrangement joins TRBV20-1 to TRBJ2-5; TRBD2 matches at 8 bases. The ends lost 6 bases at V and 1 base at J; junction bases unmatched: 10. Per germline, CDR1 DFQATT and CDR2 SNEGSKA (reference sequence). The CDR3 has 15 residues. The chain's CDR3 is CSAGRGRGVQETQYF. CDR3 bases: TGCAGTGCGGGTCGGGGGCGGGGGGTCCAAGAGACCCAGTACTTC.